This note documents a single T cell receptor beta chain sequence. These data originate in a study of PD-L1 blockade in urothelial cancer. Using immunoSEQ multiplex PCR, the repertoire was profiled, and TCRdb retains in-frame clones only, with some absent. This table holds around 100,000 clones, 70% to 90% found once. CDR3 length: 16 residues. The germline gives CDR1 MDHEN, CDR2 SYDVKM. The ends were cut back, 6 bases at V and 7 bases at J, with 25 bases in the middle. The chain recombines TRBV28 with TRBJ2-7, with TRBD1 as a possible D gene (6 bases). Here the sequenced sample was PBMCs, taken around atezolizumab (anti-PD-L1) treatment. The origin of this receptor is a man in his fifties or sixties with urothelial cancer. The CDR3 DNA reads TGTGCCAGCAGCGCATTGGACAAGACAGGTGTGTGGGAGCAGTACTTC. Amino acid sequence: CASSALDKTGVWEQYF. Full variable domain (outside the CDR3, taken from reference TRBV28 and TRBJ2-7): DVKVTQSSRYLVKRTGEKVFLECVQDMDHENMFWYRQDPGLGLRLIYFSYDVKMKEKGDIPEGYSVSREKKERFSLILESASTNQTSMYLCASSALDKTGVWEQYFGPGTRLTVT.